This TCR beta chain comes out of a study of beta chain features in type 1 diabetes. From germline, CDR1 is LNHDA and CDR2 SQIVND (reference sequence). Trimming at V came to 9 bases and at J to 5 bases, leaving 5 bases not matched to a gene. CDR3 length: 13 residues. Sequencing targeted expressed TCRB transcripts, as all isolated RNA had been reverse transcribed. The data were produced by immunoSEQ multiplex PCR, yet TCRdb's version contains in-frame clones alone and is incomplete. The sample holds some 270,000 clones, 13% to 15% seen once. Only a few counts were recorded for this clone. The sequencing sample was made of naive CD4+ T cells from blood. The J gene is TRBJ1-5, the V gene TRBV19, with 9 nucleotides matching TRBD1. The sequence came from a woman aged 40 to 50 in good health. CDR3 loop: CARLRQGDQPQHF. DNA for the CDR3: TGTGCCAGACTAAGACAGGGGGATCAGCCCCAGCATTTT. The full variable domain, with the rest looked up from reference TRBV19 and TRBJ1-5, is DGGITQSPKYLFRKEGQNVTLSCEQNLNHDAMYWYRQDPGQGLRLIYYSQIVNDFQKGDIAEGYSVSREKKESFPLTVTSAQKNPTAFYLCARLRQGDQPQHFGDGTRLSIL.